This entry lists 17 T cell receptor beta chains sequenced from one sample in a study of T cell responses to AZD1222 COVID-19 vaccine. The protocol was immunoSEQ multiplex PCR, while the TCRdb copy is restricted to in-frame clones and leaves out a portion. The data hold under 140,000 clones, with around 90% observed a single time. The specimen was peripheral blood, collected 28 days after the second AZD1222 dose. These receptors all come from an adult who received the AZD1222 COVID-19 vaccine.

Of note for this clone: A much larger clone is a single base away; this may be a read error. The chain links TRBV27 to TRBJ1-1; perhaps TRBD1 as D (5 bases). Germline V gives CDR1 MNHEY, CDR2 SMNVEV (reference sequence). V was pared by 1 base and J by 3 bases, with 15 bases between. The CDR3 is made up of 16 amino acids. The CDR3 spells CASSLLMEQEYTEAFF. The CDR3 DNA follows: TGTGCCAGCAGTTTATTGATGGAACAGGAATACACTGAAGCTTTCTTT.

This chain links TRBV14 with TRBJ1-1; no definite D call. Trimming removed 4 bases from V and 1 base from J, with 7 bases in between. The V gene's germline CDR1 is SGHDN and CDR2 FVKESK. The CDR3 has 13 amino acids. CDR3 sequence: CASSPHPNTEAFF. The CDR3 bases are TGTGCCAGCAGCCCCCACCCGAACACTGAAGCTTTCTTT.

J is TRBJ2-3 and V is TRBV11-2, with a weak D call TRBD2 (5 bases). The germline V gene encodes CDR1 SGHAT and CDR2 FQNNGV. Trimming pared 5 bases from V and 6 bases from J, leaving 9 bases between. The CDR3 consists of 12 residues. CDR3: CASSPLGDTQYF. The CDR3 DNA follows: TGTGCCAGCAGCCCACTAGGGGATACGCAGTATTTT.

The V call is TRBV4-1, the J call TRBJ1-2, with 7 bases lining up with TRBD1. Germline loops: CDR1 MGHRA, CDR2 YSYEKL. The length of the CDR3 is 14 residues. J gave up 4 bases and V 3 bases, and 5 bases lay outside the gene matches. The CDR3 DNA reads TGCGCCAGCAGCCAGACAGGGCTCTTCTATGGCTACACCTTC. It specifies CASSQTGLFYGYTF.

Written as DNA, the CDR3 is TGTGCCATCAGTGAGCCAAAGGTTCAATACAGGCGATACGAGCAGTACTTC. Translated: CAISEPKVQYRRYEQYF. This rearrangement joins TRBV10-3 to TRBJ2-7, with D possibly matching TRBD1 (5 bases). CDR3 length: 17 amino acids. The germline CDR1 and CDR2 sequences are ENHRY and SYGVKD. Trimming shortened V by 2 bases and J by 4 bases, and 21 bases separated the two germline ends.

The CDR3 nucleotides read TGTGCCAGTAGTATGGGGAGAGGTCCGTGGCAGCCCCAGCATTTT. Its protein product is CASSMGRGPWQPQHF. V and J are TRBV19 and TRBJ1-5; D not certain. CDR3 length: 15 residues. The V end was cut by 3 bases, the J end by 7 bases, with 16 bases between. Germline V gene lookup returns CDR1 LNHDA and CDR2 SQIVND (reference sequence).

The chain combines TRBV2 with TRBJ1-1; a weak D match, TRBD1 (6 bases). The V and J ends lost 6 bases and 8 bases respectively, with 19 bases between them. The germline V gene has CDR1 SNHLY and CDR2 FYNNEI. The CDR3 totals 14 residues. The CDR3 is CASRKENAGTEAFF. The CDR3 nucleotides read TGTGCCAGCAGGAAGGAGAATGCCGGGACAGAAGCTTTCTTT. Based on the CDR3 plus reference TRBV2 and TRBJ1-1, the full variable domain is EPEVTQTPSHQVTQMGQEVILRCVPISNHLYFYWYRQILGQKVEFLVSFYNNEISEKSEIFDDQFSVERPDGSNFTLKIRSTKLEDSAMYFCASRKENAGTEAFFGQGTRLTVV.

This chain links TRBV5-4 with TRBJ2-5, with TRBD1 matching over 9 bases. CDR1 and CDR2 from the germline V gene are SGHNT and YYREEE (reference sequence). V was pared by 4 bases and J by 5 bases, with 6 bases of the junction left unmatched. The length of the CDR3 is 14 residues. As DNA, the CDR3 is TGTGCCAGCAGCCGAACAGGGGGCGAGGAGACCCAGTACTTC. Translated: CASSRTGGEETQYF.

The chain carries TRBV2 and TRBJ2-2; D may be TRBD2 (5 bases). The CDR3 has 14 residues. Germline lookup yields CDR1 SNHLY and CDR2 FYNNEI. V dropped 8 bases and J dropped 4 bases, with 14 bases sitting between them. The CDR3 is CASVPGSFTGELFF. DNA for the CDR3: TGTGCCAGCGTGCCGGGATCCTTCACCGGGGAGCTGTTTTTT.

V and J are TRBV27 and TRBJ1-6; D might be TRBD1 (6 bases). CDR3 size: 15 residues. From germline, CDR1 is MNHEY and CDR2 SMNVEV (reference sequence). Trimming left V 3 bases short and J 8 bases short, with 14 bases between. CDR3 loop: CASSFVQGFDSPLHF. The CDR3 bases are TGTGCCAGCAGTTTTGTACAGGGCTTCGATTCACCCCTCCACTTT.

The chain links TRBV5-8 to TRBJ2-1, with D uncertain. Trimming stripped 3 bases from V and 7 bases from J, with 8 bases between. Per the germline V gene, CDR1 is SGHTS and CDR2 is YDEGEE. This CDR3 is 12 amino acids long. CDR3 amino acids: CASSSLGNEQFF. CDR3 sequence (DNA): TGTGCCAGCAGCTCCTTGGGGAATGAGCAGTTCTTC.

The rearrangement joins TRBV28 to TRBJ1-3; no definite D call. Looked up from germline, CDR1 is MDHEN and CDR2 is SYDVKM. The CDR3 length is 16 residues. Trimming removed 5 bases from V and 0 bases from J, with 14 bases in between. The CDR3 DNA follows: TGTGCCAGCAGTCCCCCGATGGTTTACTCTGGAAACACCATATATTTT. Encoded protein: CASSPPMVYSGNTIYF.

The gene calls are TRBV7-9 and TRBJ1-1; D is unresolved. Trimming pared 5 bases from V and 4 bases from J, leaving 11 bases between. The CDR3 is 13 residues long. Germline loops: CDR1 SEHNR, CDR2 FQNEAQ (reference sequence). CDR3 bases: TGTGCCAGCAGCCCCCGTCGGGGCACTGAAGCTTTCTTT. As protein: CASSPRRGTEAFF.

This sequence joins TRBV5-8 and TRBJ1-2; D perhaps matches TRBD1 (6 bases). CDR3 size: 16 residues. The germline V gene has CDR1 SGHTS and CDR2 YDEGEE. V was trimmed by 0 bases and J by 2 bases, leaving 14 bases between them. In nucleotides, the CDR3 is TGTGCCAGCAGCTTGGGGCTGTTACAGGGCAACTATGGCTACACCTTC. It codes for CASSLGLLQGNYGYTF.

V usage is TRBV11-3 and J usage is TRBJ2-1, with TRBD1 as a possible D gene (6 bases). Between the trimmed V and J ends, which lost 5 bases and 9 bases, there was a span of 17 bases. Germline lookup yields CDR1 SGHNT and CDR2 YENEEA. This CDR3 contains 14 residues. This CDR3 reads CASSQGHGKGEQFF. CDR3 coding DNA: TGTGCCAGCAGCCAGGGACACGGGAAGGGTGAGCAGTTCTTC.

The genes are TRBV10-3 and TRBJ2-5; TRBD1 aligns across 7 bases. Losses at the gene ends were 6 bases for V and 3 bases for J; bases not matched to a gene: 4. Germline CDR1 reads ENHRY; CDR2 reads SYGVKD. The CDR3 runs 13 residues. The CDR3 DNA follows: TGTGCCATCAGCGACAGGGCGGAAGAGACCCAGTACTTC. Translated: CAISDRAEETQYF.

The chain combines TRBV7-9 with TRBJ2-1, with 13 nucleotides matching TRBD2. Germline V lookup: CDR1 SEHNR, CDR2 FQNEAQ (reference sequence). Trimming removed 4 bases from V and 10 bases from J; junction bases left unmatched: 7. This CDR3 spans 15 amino acids. In nucleotides, the CDR3 is TGTGCCAGCAGCTCCAGGGGGACTAGCGGGATGGAGCAGTTCTTC. This translates into CASSSRGTSGMEQFF.